Below, one T cell receptor (beta chain) is given with its context. The entry originates in a study of blood T cell repertoires in COVID-19. Across the study: Sites across the United States, Italy and Spain contributed samples from acute and convalescent COVID-19. In each case, the material was cDNA or gDNA derived from T cells, B-cell-depleted T cells, or PBMCs.

Germline CDR1 reads MGHDK; CDR2 reads SYGVNS. This CDR3 spans 16 amino acids. V shed 3 bases and J 4 bases; nucleotides not matched to a gene: 9. Original processing methods: Reference gene primer amplification gave estimated nucleated cell counts. Clones were read by immunoSEQ multiplex PCR, and TCRdb kept only the in-frame ones, dropping some. D and trimming were read from the DNA, whereas the V and J calls and clone size are those reported in that table. The sample contains over 130,000 clones, approximately 90% of which appear only once. This sequence was found in a human donor with COVID-19, enrolled during active disease. The donor label of this sample is uncertain. Material for sequencing was peripheral blood. The V call is TRBV25-1, the J call TRBJ1-1, with TRBD1 matching over 9 bases. The CDR3 here is CASSDPQGAFGTEAFF. CDR3 in DNA: TGTGCCAGCAGTGATCCACAGGGGGCTTTTGGCACTGAAGCTTTCTTT.